This T cell receptor (beta chain) was recorded in a study of CD8 T cells in Susac syndrome. The sequenced target, TCR beta, came from blood CD8+ and CD4+ T cells. TEMRA cells were FACS-enriched, while CD8+ and CD4+ T cells were negatively isolated. Trimming cost V 4 bases and J 8 bases, with 8 bases left between them. Germline V lookup: CDR1 SGHVS, CDR2 FNYEAQ. CDR3 length: 12 residues. Random hexamers were used to reverse transcribe roughly 0.45 to 1 ug of RNA. TCRdb reprocessed the immunoSEQ multiplex PCR reads via MiXCR and lists one record per CDR3 protein. Of tens of thousands of distinct CDR3 sequences in the sample, about 91% were seen once. Comment on this clonotype: Its antigen is currently unknown.

Study results and limitations: The study acknowledged a relatively small number of individuals in its TCR sequencing and HLA analysis.

The chain couples TRBV7-6 to TRBJ1-4; D call uncertain. The sample comprised CD8+ T cells from PBMCs. This receptor was obtained from a human donor with multiple sclerosis. CDR3 region: CASSSLGEKLFF. As DNA, the CDR3 is TGTGCCAGCAGCTCCCTAGGAGAAAAACTGTTTTTT.